Here is one T cell receptor (beta chain) with its context. The antigen remains unidentified. This CDR3 is also generated by other DNA sequences in the sample. Investigators spread the genomic DNA of each subset evenly over several immunoSEQ plates. Here immunoSEQ multiplex PCR was the method, and the copy in TCRdb shows in-frame clones only, minus some. The sample yields fewer than 850,000 clones, about 92% seen once. HIV-negative, healthy adults without recent acute infections or vaccinations were the donors. What CD8 memory combined were CD45RO+ cells and CCR7-negative CD45RA+ TemRA cells. This sample is drawn from a study of shared clonotypes between healthy human individuals. Whole-study findings and limits: With four donors compared, about 5% of naive CD4 clonotypes were shared.

The CDR3 is 13 amino acids. V lost 0 bases and J lost 4, with 7 bases in between. Germline V gene data show CDR1 as MNHEY and CDR2 as SMNVEV (reference sequence). The V gene is TRBV27, the J gene TRBJ2-7, with a weak D call TRBD1 (5 bases). This clonotype originated in a man aged 18 to 30 in good health. Some clones in this sample may be carry-over from other donors' samples. Sequencing was done on a sample of memory CD8+ T cells from PBMCs. Subset specified: CD45RO+ cells pooled with CCR7-negative TemRA cells. The CDR3 DNA reads TGTGCCAGCAGTTTATCGTCAGGGTACGAGCAGTACTTC. Its translation: CASSLSSGYEQYF.